The following is a T cell receptor (beta chain) sequence with its context. Two negative PCRs, clearance, or symptom resolution characterized the recovered Cohort 3 donors. These data are taken from a study of blood T cell repertoires in COVID-19. Study at large: Nucleic acid was either cDNA or gDNA, and it came from T cells, B-cell-depleted T cells, or PBMCs.

V lost 6 bases to trimming and J lost 2 bases, with 10 bases between them. CDR1 is ENHRY, CDR2 SYGVKD, per germline. The CDR3 extends over 13 amino acids. The repertoire was sequenced with immunoSEQ multiplex PCR; TCRdb's copy has only in-frame clones and lacks some. The table has fewer than 400,000 clones, around 87% seen once. Input material: PBMCs or T cells enriched from blood (not recorded which). The chain carries TRBV10-3 and TRBJ1-2; D is possibly TRBD1 (6 bases). The TCR sequence derives from a woman in her fifties or sixties who had recovered from COVID-19. CDR3: CAIRDSINYGYTF. The CDR3 DNA sequence: TGTGCCATCAGGGACAGTATCAACTATGGCTACACCTTC.